This T cell receptor beta chain was found in a study of blood T cell repertoires in COVID-19. Germline V CDR1 and CDR2: SGHRS, YFSETQ. There are 16 residues in the CDR3. V shed 0 bases and J 3 bases; nucleotides not matched to a gene: 1. Data came from immunoSEQ multiplex PCR; TCRdb stores just in-frame clones and leaves some out. The sample lists more than 95,000 clones; approximately 90% were seen once. The rearrangement joins TRBV5-1 to TRBJ2-7; TRBD2 aligns across 15 bases. This receptor was taken from an elderly woman with acute or convalescent COVID-19. Sequencing input: peripheral blood. The CDR3 spells CASSLGTSGRGYEQYF. In DNA, the CDR3 is TGCGCCAGCAGCTTGGGGACTAGCGGGAGGGGCTACGAGCAGTACTTC.